This T cell receptor beta chain originates from a study of response to subunit inactivated influenza vaccine. A remark on this clonotype: Its cognate antigen is unknown.

TCRdb reanalysed the RT-PCR reads using MiXCR and keeps one entry per CDR3 protein. The sample yields over 400,000 distinct CDR3 sequences, 9.5% to 13% seen once. Study-wide findings and caveats: The authors suggested that every seasonal influenza vaccination recruits few new T cells.

Germline V CDR1 and CDR2: SEHNR, FQNEAQ (reference sequence). The CDR3 length is 16 residues. V shed 5 bases and J 5 bases; nucleotides not matched to a gene: 9. This clonotype was sampled from a man aged 50-59 years who received an inactivated influenza vaccine. Source: PBMCs from blood, taken about 40 days after vaccination. The chain combines TRBV7-9 with TRBJ2-7; 13 positions match TRBD2. CDR3 region: CASSQGLAGAVDEQYF. CDR3 nucleotide sequence: TGTGCCAGCAGCCAAGGACTAGCGGGAGCAGTCGACGAGCAGTACTTC. The variable domain in full, completed from reference TRBV7-9 and TRBJ2-7, reads DTGVSQNPRHKITKRGQNVTFRCDPISEHNRLYWYRQTLGQGPEFLTYFQNEAQLEKSRLLSDRFSAERPKGSFSTLEIQRTEQGDSAMYLCASSQGLAGAVDEQYFGPGTRLTVT.